The 20 T cell receptor beta chains reported below all come from one sample, sequenced in a study of T-cell reconstitution after alpha-beta-depleted transplantation in children. Construction of the TCRbeta library involved unique molecular identifiers. From the PCR reads, TCRdb called clonotypes with MiXCR, one entry per CDR3 protein. In the table there are 180,000 or so distinct CDR3 sequences, roughly 6.3% of which are singletons. This specimen consisted of PBMCs, obtained before TCRalphabeta/CD19-depleted stem cell transplant. The receptors here all came from a girl under three years old with combined immunodeficiency, due to receive a stem cell transplant.

This clonotype occurred many times. J is TRBJ1-1 and V is TRBV7-8; no clear D gene. Between the trimmed V and J ends, which lost 6 bases and 1 base, there was a span of 12 bases. Germline lookup yields CDR1 SGHVS and CDR2 FQNEAQ. This CDR3 spans 14 amino acids. The CDR3 DNA reads TGTGCCAGCAGTCACGGAAGGACGAACACTGAAGCTTTCTTT. Amino acid sequence: CASSHGRTNTEAFF.

The chain links TRBV29-1 to TRBJ2-1; no reliable D call. Germline CDR1 reads SQVTM; CDR2 reads ANQGSEA. V shed 4 bases and J shed 7 bases, with 8 bases lying between them. CDR3 length: 11 residues. CDR3 DNA sequence: TGCAGCGTTGTTCCCTTTAATGAGCAGTTCTTC. Encoded protein: CSVVPFNEQFF.

The V and J genes are TRBV7-2 and TRBJ2-1; unclear D gene. V was clipped by 1 base and J by 5 bases, with 18 bases between them. The CDR3 covers 17 residues. Germline V lookup: CDR1 SGHTA, CDR2 FQGNSA. The CDR3 coding sequence is TGTGCCAGCAGCTTAGGCCCAATACCTACCATAAACAATGAGCAGTTCTTC. Translating gives CASSLGPIPTINNEQFF.

In this sample, this clonotype turned up many times. V usage is TRBV12-3 or TRBV12-4 and J usage is TRBJ2-3, with TRBD1 as a possible D gene (6 bases). The CDR3 length is 14 residues. With 5 bases removed from V and 5 bases from J, the gap between germline ends came to 14 bases. CDR3 DNA: TGTGCCAGCAGTCGGACAGCGCTCCGAGATACGCAGTATTTT. Translated, it gives CASSRTALRDTQYF.

This clonotype was detected ten times or more. The chain is built from TRBV7-2 and TRBJ2-2; no clear D gene. The CDR3 covers 15 residues. Trimming removed 5 bases from V and 4 bases from J, with 14 bases in between. Looked up from germline, CDR1 is SGHTA and CDR2 is FQGNSA. CDR3 bases: TGTGCCAGCAGCCTGGAACTACCCGCCACCGGGGAGCTGTTTTTT. Translation: CASSLELPATGELFF. Combining the CDR3 with reference TRBV7-2 and TRBJ2-2 gives the whole variable domain GAGVSQSPSNKVTEKGKDVELRCDPISGHTALYWYRQSLGQGLEFLIYFQGNSAPDKSGLPSDRFSAERTGGSVSTLTIQRTQQEDSAVYLCASSLELPATGELFFGEGSRLTVL.

This clonotype appeared many times. The chain uses TRBV7-9 and TRBJ2-7; 9 bases align to TRBD1. Germline loops: CDR1 SEHNR, CDR2 FQNEAQ (reference sequence). The CDR3 consists of 15 residues. J gave up 4 bases and V 2 bases, and 6 bases lay outside the gene matches. DNA of the CDR3: TGTGCCAGCAGCTTATCGTGGGACAGGGATTACGAGCAGTACTTC. This encodes CASSLSWDRDYEQYF.

This clonotype was counted ten times or more. V is TRBV5-1 and J is TRBJ2-2; TRBD2 matches at 13 bases. Germline CDR1 reads SGHRS; CDR2 reads YFSETQ. Unmatched junction bases numbered 2, after V lost 5 bases and J lost 4 bases. This CDR3 has 15 residues. In DNA, the CDR3 is TGCGCCAGCAGGACTAGCGGGAGGAGCACCGGGGAGCTGTTTTTT. Translation gives CASRTSGRSTGELFF.

This clonotype was detected many times. The chain recombines TRBV20-1 with TRBJ2-7, with D hard to call. The V end lost 2 bases, the J end lost 0 bases, and 8 bases lay between the germline ends. The CDR3 is 13 amino acids. Germline V gene lookup returns CDR1 DFQATT and CDR2 SNEGSKA (reference sequence). The CDR3 sequence: CSARTLDSYEQYF. CDR3 bases: TGCAGTGCTAGAACTCTGGACTCCTACGAGCAGTACTTC.

This clonotype was observed many times. The chain is built from TRBV7-2 and TRBJ2-3; D unclear. V was cut by 2 bases and J by 0 bases, with 12 bases left in between. The germline V gene encodes CDR1 SGHTA and CDR2 FQGNSA. The CDR3 extends over 16 amino acids. CDR3 loop: CASSLPPETSTDTQYF. CDR3 nucleotides: TGTGCCAGCAGCTTACCCCCGGAGACTAGCACAGATACGCAGTATTTT.

To note about this clonotype: This may be a read error, as it is one base from a much larger clone. Likely a read error: the CDR3 ends without its conserved phenylalanine or tryptophan. V usage is TRBV4-2 and J usage is TRBJ1-4; unclear D gene. The ends were cut back, 4 bases at V and 0 bases at J, with 12 bases in the middle. This CDR3 comprises 16 residues. Germline V gene lookup returns CDR1 LGHNA and CDR2 YNFKEQ. Here the CDR3 DNA reads TGTGCCAGCAGCCTTCAACCCCTTGCAACTAATGAAAAACTGTTTTAT. This gives the protein CASSLQPLATNEKLFY.

This clonotype was recorded at least ten times. V gene TRBV29-1 combines with J gene TRBJ2-5; no reliable D call. Germline lookup yields CDR1 SQVTM and CDR2 ANQGSEA. The germline V and J ends were trimmed by 5 bases and 5 bases, with 9 bases remaining between them. The CDR3 has 11 amino acids. The CDR3 DNA reads as TGCAGCGTTCAGTATAAGGAGACCCAGTACTTC. Its translation is CSVQYKETQYF.

This clonotype was recorded at least ten times. The chain has TRBV15 and TRBJ1-4; 7 nucleotides line up with TRBD1. Germline CDR1 is LNHNV and CDR2 is YYDKDF (reference sequence). J gave up 5 bases and V 2 bases, and 8 bases lay outside the gene matches. The CDR3 spans 16 residues. The CDR3 here is CATSRTPTGRNEKLFF. As DNA, the CDR3 is TGTGCCACCAGCAGAACCCCGACAGGGAGGAATGAAAAACTGTTTTTT.

This clonotype has just a few counts. V gene TRBV27 combines with J gene TRBJ2-3, with 13 bases matching TRBD2. The CDR3 extends over 14 amino acids. The germline V gene has CDR1 MNHEY and CDR2 SMNVEV (reference sequence). After removal of 5 bases from V and 6 bases from J, the junction contained 2 bases not matched to a gene. The CDR3 reads CASSAGLAGDTQYF. The CDR3 DNA follows: TGTGCCAGCAGTGCGGGACTAGCGGGGGATACGCAGTATTTT.

This clonotype came up many times. The gene calls are TRBV12-3 or TRBV12-4 and TRBJ2-3; D unclear. The CDR3 is 13 amino acids. V lost 3 bases to trimming and J lost 3 bases, with 7 bases between them. The CDR3 here is CASSLVETDTQYF. The DNA of the CDR3 is TGTGCCAGCAGTTTGGTGGAGACAGATACGCAGTATTTT.

This clonotype was observed many times. The V call is TRBV4-1, the J call TRBJ2-7, with a tentative D call TRBD1 (6 bases). The CDR3 has 16 amino acids. CDR1 is MGHRA and CDR2 is YSYEKL in the germline V gene. Trimming stripped 0 bases from V and 0 bases from J, with 12 bases between. Here the CDR3 DNA reads TGCGCCAGCAGCCAAGAAGACGACAGGCTCTCCTACGAGCAGTACTTC. This encodes CASSQEDDRLSYEQYF.

This clonotype has a count of ten or more. The genes are TRBV7-6 and TRBJ2-7; 9 bases are shared with TRBD1. This CDR3 is 14 amino acids long. The trim removed 3 bases at V and 4 bases at J, leaving 4 bases unmatched. Per the germline V gene, CDR1 is SGHVS and CDR2 is FNYEAQ. The CDR3 region has the DNA TGTGCCAGCAGCTTCGGGACAGGGAAGTACGAGCAGTACTTC. It specifies CASSFGTGKYEQYF.

This clonotype has at least ten counts. V is TRBV28 and J is TRBJ1-2; D unresolved. CDR3 length equals 10 residues. Germline V gene data show CDR1 as MDHEN and CDR2 as SYDVKM. Trimming stripped 10 bases from V and 4 bases from J, with 7 bases between. The DNA of the CDR3 is TGTGCCACCTTCATCTATGGCTACACCTTC. Residues: CATFIYGYTF.

This clonotype was detected many times. This chain joins TRBV7-9 and TRBJ2-3; no reliable D call. This CDR3 spans 15 amino acids. The germline V and J ends were trimmed by 8 bases and 2 bases, with 17 bases remaining between them. Germline V gene data show CDR1 as SEHNR and CDR2 as FQNEAQ (reference sequence). The CDR3 DNA reads as TGTGCCAGCGGCCCCCAGGCTTACAACACAGATACGCAGTATTTT. Translating it yields CASGPQAYNTDTQYF.

Many counts were recorded for this clonotype. The chain employs TRBV14 and TRBJ2-2; a weak D match, TRBD1 (6 bases). CDR1 and CDR2 (germline): SGHDN, FVKESK. The ends were cut back, 8 bases at V and 4 bases at J, with 14 bases in the middle. CDR3 length: 14 amino acids. CDR3 in amino acids: CASQRQGITGELFF. CDR3 in DNA: TGTGCCAGCCAGCGGCAGGGGATCACCGGGGAGCTGTTTTTT.

This clonotype was observed at least ten times. The chain has TRBV4-1 and TRBJ1-2; TRBD1 might be the D (5 bases). V lost 0 bases and J lost 3, with 11 bases in between. This CDR3 has 15 amino acids. Germline-derived CDR1 and CDR2 are MGHRA and YSYEKL. CDR3 amino acids: CASSQDLGRHYGYTF. DNA for the CDR3: TGCGCCAGCAGCCAAGATTTGGGACGGCACTATGGCTACACCTTC.